This entry lists 24 T cell receptor beta chains sequenced from one sample in a study of spatial heterogeneity in lung cancer. MiXCR, run by TCRdb on the 5' RACE reads, gives a single entry per CDR3 protein. The sample holds 95,000 to 120,000 distinct CDR3 sequences, 10% to 13% seen once. Time point: blood at routine non-recurrence follow-up after resection. Source: PBMCs, taken at follow-up. Receptor source: a female donor with early-stage non-small cell lung cancer.

The chain's CDR3 is CASSLRAGDRQETQYF. DNA of the CDR3: TGTGCCAGCAGCTTAAGGGCGGGGGACCGTCAAGAGACCCAGTACTTC. The chain has TRBV7-2 and TRBJ2-5; 7 bases match TRBD2. The CDR3 is 16 amino acids. J was trimmed by 2 bases and V by 2 bases; bases with no gene match: 8. Germline V gene lookup returns CDR1 SGHTA and CDR2 FQGNSA.

This clonotype appeared many times. This sequence joins TRBV10-3 and TRBJ1-5; 7 bases map to TRBD1. Unmatched junction bases numbered 4, after V lost 6 bases and J lost 2 bases. This CDR3 comprises 14 residues. CDR1 is ENHRY and CDR2 is SYGVKD in the germline V gene. This CDR3 is CAIRGDRGNQPQHF. In nucleotides, the CDR3 is TGTGCCATCAGGGGCGACAGGGGCAATCAGCCCCAGCATTTT.

This clonotype appeared many times. The V and J genes are TRBV28 and TRBJ2-1; D gene ambiguous. V lost 6 bases and J lost 3, with 3 bases in between. The CDR3 covers 11 residues. CDR1 MDHEN and CDR2 SYDVKM come from the germline V gene. CDR3 sequence: CASRIYNEQFF. The CDR3 DNA reads TGTGCCAGCAGAATCTACAATGAGCAGTTCTTC.

This sequence joins TRBV28 and TRBJ2-5; D may be TRBD2 (5 bases). Germline V CDR1 and CDR2: MDHEN, SYDVKM. There are 13 residues in the CDR3. CDR3 sequence: CATRQEVLETQYF. The CDR3 DNA follows: TGTGCGACGCGGCAGGAGGTTCTTGAGACCCAGTACTTC.

This rearrangement joins TRBV7-2 to TRBJ1-5, with a tentative D call TRBD1 (6 bases). The CDR3 is 15 amino acids. Germline CDR1 SGHTA, CDR2 FQGNSA. Trimming left V 0 bases short and J 3 bases short, with 9 bases between. This CDR3 is CASSLAQGYNQPQHF. In DNA, the CDR3 is TGTGCCAGCAGCTTAGCACAGGGTTACAATCAGCCCCAGCATTTT.

This rearrangement joins TRBV9 to TRBJ2-2; D might be TRBD1 (5 bases). The CDR3 consists of 17 residues. CDR1 SGDLS and CDR2 YYNGEE come from the germline V gene. The V gene lost 3 bases and the J gene lost 2 bases, with 17 bases spanning the gap. Here the CDR3 DNA reads TGTGCCAGCAGCGCTCGTACCGAGACAGTCAACACCGGGGAGCTGTTTTTT. Protein: CASSARTETVNTGELFF.

This chain joins TRBV7-6 and TRBJ2-3; 10 nucleotides align to TRBD2. The CDR3 has 24 amino acids. Trimming cost V 5 bases and J 0 bases; bases outside gene matches: 29. CDR1 is SGHVS and CDR2 is FNYEAQ in the germline V gene. The CDR3 here is CASSPWVASGSPKSLHPSTDTQYF. The CDR3 bases are TGTGCCAGCAGCCCATGGGTGGCTAGCGGGAGTCCGAAATCTTTACATCCTAGCACAGATACGCAGTATTTT.

This sequence joins TRBV7-8 and TRBJ2-5; D possibly uses TRBD1 or TRBD2 (5 bases each). The CDR3 is made up of 12 amino acids. Germline V gene sequence: CDR1 SGHVS, CDR2 FQNEAQ. V gave up 11 bases and J gave up 2 bases, with 12 bases separating them. The CDR3, as DNA: TGTGCCGGGGGAGTAACACAAGAGACCCAGTACTTC. This sequence encodes CAGGVTQETQYF.

A remark on this clonotype: One end of the junction does not line up with germline, which may come from a read error. This rearrangement joins TRBV3-1 to TRBJ2-7; unclear D gene. Germline V gene sequence: CDR1 LGHDT, CDR2 YNNKEL (reference sequence). The CDR3 is made up of 11 amino acids. In DNA, the CDR3 is TGTGCCAGCAGCGGGAACTACGCGCAGTACTTC. Protein sequence: CASSGNYAQYF.

This clonotype was seen a few times. This rearrangement joins TRBV7-9 to TRBJ2-1; D not certain. CDR3 length equals 14 residues. CDR1 is SEHNR, CDR2 FQNEAQ, per germline (reference sequence). Trimming cost V 3 bases and J 4 bases, with 10 bases left between them. CDR3 nucleotides: TGTGCCAGCAGCTTGTACGGCCGGTACAATGAGCAGTTCTTC. Its translation is CASSLYGRYNEQFF.

The chain recombines TRBV5-1 with TRBJ2-5; TRBD2 aligns across 8 bases. Germline V lookup: CDR1 SGHRS, CDR2 YFSETQ. The CDR3 length is 13 residues. The V and J ends lost 6 bases and 3 bases, in that order; junction bases with no gene match: 4. CDR3 sequence: CASKTTSEETQYF. The CDR3 nucleotides read TGCGCCAGCAAGACGACTAGCGAAGAGACCCAGTACTTC.

On this clonotype: This could be a read error, since a much larger clone is one nucleotide away. This chain joins TRBV5-1 and TRBJ1-1; a possible D gene is TRBD1 (5 bases). Germline CDR1 and CDR2: SGHRS and YFSETQ. This CDR3 has 14 residues. CDR3 residues: CVSSLNPQAAEAFF. DNA of the CDR3: TGCGTCAGCAGCTTGAATCCACAGGCAGCTGAAGCTTTCTTT. Together with reference TRBV5-1 and TRBJ1-1, the CDR3 gives the full variable domain: KAGVTQTPRYLIKTRGQQVTLSCSPISGHRSVSWYQQTPGQGLQFLFEYFSETQRNKGNFPGRFSGRQFSNSRSEMNVSTLELGDSALYLCVSSLNPQAAEAFFGQGTRLTVV.

This clonotype was observed a handful of times. This chain uses TRBV20-1 with TRBJ1-2; D is unresolved. Looked up from germline, CDR1 is DFQATT and CDR2 is SNEGSKA (reference sequence). The CDR3 has 10 residues. V lost 3 bases and J lost 4, with 3 bases in between. The DNA of the CDR3 is TGCAGTGCTAGTGCCTATGGCTACACCTTC. The encoded protein is CSASAYGYTF.

This clonotype occurred a few times. The chain recombines TRBV19 with TRBJ1-5; 7 bases fit TRBD1. The CDR3 sequence is 14 residues long. From germline, CDR1 is LNHDA and CDR2 SQIVND (reference sequence). V shed 4 bases, J shed 3 bases, and the junction held 3 bases outside the gene matches. Written as DNA, the CDR3 is TGTGCCAGTAGTAAGGGACAGAACAATCAGCCCCAGCATTTT. This translates into CASSKGQNNQPQHF. Full variable domain (rest looked up from reference TRBV19 and TRBJ1-5): DGGITQSPKYLFRKEGQNVTLSCEQNLNHDAMYWYRQDPGQGLRLIYYSQIVNDFQKGDIAEGYSVSREKKESFPLTVTSAQKNPTAFYLCASSKGQNNQPQHFGDGTRLSIL.

In this sample, this clonotype turned up a few times. The chain uses TRBV6-2 or TRBV6-3 and TRBJ2-3; 8 bases are shared with TRBD1. Germline CDR1 and CDR2: MNHEY and SVGEGT. V trimming: 4 bases; J trimming: 1 base; junction bases outside the gene matches: 1. This CDR3 is built from 14 residues. The CDR3 loop reads CASSSTGGTDTQYF. In DNA, the CDR3 is TGTGCCAGCAGTTCGACAGGGGGCACAGATACGCAGTATTTT.

This clonotype came up a few times. This chain links TRBV5-6 with TRBJ2-1, with 9 bases lining up with TRBD2. The V gene's germline CDR1 is SGHDT and CDR2 YYEEEE. The CDR3 has 16 amino acids. The V gene end was trimmed by 5 bases and the J gene end by 0 bases; junction bases not matched to a gene: 6. The CDR3 protein is CASRKGLASSYNEQFF. DNA of the CDR3: TGTGCCAGCAGGAAGGGACTAGCAAGCTCCTACAATGAGCAGTTCTTC.

A few counts support this clonotype. The V and J genes are TRBV10-3 and TRBJ2-7; 10 nucleotides align to TRBD1. V was pared by 4 bases and J by 3 bases, with 6 bases of the junction left unmatched. The CDR3 has 15 residues. From germline, CDR1 is ENHRY and CDR2 SYGVKD. CDR3 protein: CAISAGTGARYEQYV. The DNA for the CDR3 is TGTGCCATCAGTGCAGGGACAGGGGCCCGCTACGAGCAGTACGTC.

The chain recombines TRBV11-3 with TRBJ2-1; weak D call: TRBD1 (5 bases). This CDR3 region has 16 residues. V shed 4 bases and J shed 1 base, with 14 bases lying between them. In germline, CDR1 is SGHNT, CDR2 YENEEA. CDR3 in DNA: TGTGCCAGCAGCTCCAGAAGGGGAATATCCTACAATGAGCAGTTCTTC. Translating it yields CASSSRRGISYNEQFF.

The sample holds a few counts of this clonotype. The chain couples TRBV9 to TRBJ2-4, with 9 bases identical to TRBD2. Germline trimming cut 4 bases from V and 7 bases from J; bases unmatched to any gene: 9. This CDR3 has 15 amino acids. Germline V gives CDR1 SGDLS, CDR2 YYNGEE. The CDR3 sequence: CASSPVAGVGNIQYF. CDR3 bases: TGTGCCAGCAGCCCGGTAGCGGGAGTTGGTAACATTCAGTACTTC.

The sample holds a few counts of this clonotype. The genes are TRBV24-1 and TRBJ2-7; D remains ambiguous. Per the germline V gene, CDR1 is KGHDR and CDR2 is SFDVKD. V lost 0 bases and J lost 2, with 10 bases in between. The CDR3 extends over 15 amino acids. The CDR3 sequence is CATSDLQPETYEQYV. CDR3 DNA sequence: TGTGCCACCAGTGATTTGCAACCAGAAACCTACGAGCAGTACGTC.

The CDR3 coding sequence is TGTGCCAGCAGCCCGACTAGCATCTACGAGCAGTACGTC. Amino acids: CASSPTSIYEQYV. The chain couples TRBV4-2 to TRBJ2-7; 7 bases fit TRBD2. The CDR3 extends over 13 amino acids. V lost 4 bases and J lost 3; bases outside the gene matches: 3. CDR1 and CDR2 from the germline V gene are LGHNA and YNFKEQ.

This clonotype showed up just a few times. The chain recombines TRBV28 with TRBJ1-5; possible D gene TRBD1, 5 bases. V shed 8 bases and J shed 2 bases, with 16 bases lying between them. CDR1 MDHEN and CDR2 SYDVKM come from the germline V gene. There are 15 residues in the CDR3. For the CDR3, the DNA is TGTGCCAGCTGTACGGGGACGGGGTGCAATCAGCCCCAGCATTTT. Its translation: CASCTGTGCNQPQHF.

This clonotype was counted only a few times. The J gene is TRBJ2-4, the V gene TRBV12-3 or TRBV12-4; D gene uncertain. Trimming pared 4 bases from V and 7 bases from J, leaving 14 bases between. The CDR3 contains 14 residues. The CDR3 sequence is CASSSTPFENIQYF. Here the CDR3 DNA reads TGTGCCAGCAGTTCTACTCCGTTTGAGAACATTCAGTACTTC.

At least ten counts were recorded for this clonotype. The chain is built from TRBV20-1 and TRBJ1-1, with 7 bases that match TRBD1. Germline-derived CDR1 and CDR2 are DFQATT and SNEGSKA (reference sequence). After removal of 2 bases from V and 4 bases from J, the junction contained 19 bases not matched to a gene. The CDR3 runs to 18 residues. The CDR3 loop reads CSARPPPYNRGRRTEAFF. In DNA form, the CDR3 reads TGCAGTGCTAGACCACCCCCTTACAACAGGGGCCGACGCACTGAAGCTTTCTTT.